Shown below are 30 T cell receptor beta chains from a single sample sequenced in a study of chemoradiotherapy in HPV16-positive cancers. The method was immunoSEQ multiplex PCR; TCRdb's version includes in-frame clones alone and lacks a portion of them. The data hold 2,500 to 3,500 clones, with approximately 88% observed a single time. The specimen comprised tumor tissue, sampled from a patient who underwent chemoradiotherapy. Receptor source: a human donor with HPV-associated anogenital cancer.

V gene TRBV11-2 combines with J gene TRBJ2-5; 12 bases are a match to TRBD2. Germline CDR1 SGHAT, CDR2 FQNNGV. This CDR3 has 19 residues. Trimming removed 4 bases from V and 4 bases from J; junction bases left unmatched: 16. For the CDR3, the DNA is TGTGCCAGCAGCTCACGCGGTTCTAGCGGGGGGGCTCGGAGAGAGACCCAGTACTTC. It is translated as CASSSRGSSGGARRETQYF.

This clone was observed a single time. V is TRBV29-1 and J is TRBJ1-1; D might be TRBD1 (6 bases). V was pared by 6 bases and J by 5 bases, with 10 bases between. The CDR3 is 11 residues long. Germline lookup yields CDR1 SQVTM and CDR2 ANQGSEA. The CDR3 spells CSVHRVTEAFF. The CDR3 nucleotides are TGCAGCGTCCACAGGGTGACTGAAGCTTTCTTT.

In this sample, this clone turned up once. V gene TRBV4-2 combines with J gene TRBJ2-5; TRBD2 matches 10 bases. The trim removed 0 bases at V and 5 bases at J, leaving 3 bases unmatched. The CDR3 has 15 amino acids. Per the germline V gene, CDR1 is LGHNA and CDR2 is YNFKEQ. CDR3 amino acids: CASSQEAGGPETQYF. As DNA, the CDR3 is TGTGCCAGCAGCCAAGAAGCGGGGGGGCCGGAGACCCAGTACTTC.

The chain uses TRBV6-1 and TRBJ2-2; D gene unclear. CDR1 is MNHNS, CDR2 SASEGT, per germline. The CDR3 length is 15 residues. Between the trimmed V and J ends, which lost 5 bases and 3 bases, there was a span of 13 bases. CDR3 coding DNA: TGTGCCAGCAGTCCAGGTGTCGGTGACACCGGGGAGCTGTTTTTT. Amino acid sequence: CASSPGVGDTGELFF.

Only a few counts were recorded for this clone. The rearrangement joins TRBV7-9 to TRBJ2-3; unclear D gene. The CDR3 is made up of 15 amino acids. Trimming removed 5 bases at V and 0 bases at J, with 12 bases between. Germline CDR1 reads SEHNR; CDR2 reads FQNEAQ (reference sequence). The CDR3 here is CASSQSELSTDTQYF. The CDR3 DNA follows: TGTGCCAGCAGCCAAAGCGAGCTTAGCACAGATACGCAGTATTTT.

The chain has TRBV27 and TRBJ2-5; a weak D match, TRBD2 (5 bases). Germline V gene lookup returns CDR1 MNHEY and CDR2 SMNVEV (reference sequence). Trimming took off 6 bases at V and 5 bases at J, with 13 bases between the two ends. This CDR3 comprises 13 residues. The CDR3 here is CASRGLALETQYF. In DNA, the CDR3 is TGTGCCAGCAGAGGTTTAGCGCTGGAGACCCAGTACTTC.

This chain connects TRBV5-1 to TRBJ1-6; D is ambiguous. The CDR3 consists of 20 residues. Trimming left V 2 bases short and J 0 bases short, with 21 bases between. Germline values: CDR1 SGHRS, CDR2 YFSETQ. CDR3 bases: TGCGCCAGCAGCTTCGGCGGCCGGTCCTTTACTACCTCCTATAATTCACCCCTCCACTTT. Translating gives CASSFGGRSFTTSYNSPLHF.

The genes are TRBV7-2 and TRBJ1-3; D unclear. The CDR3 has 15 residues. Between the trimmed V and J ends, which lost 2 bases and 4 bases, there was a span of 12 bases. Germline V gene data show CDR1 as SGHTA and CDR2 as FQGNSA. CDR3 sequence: CASSLRGLGGNTIYF. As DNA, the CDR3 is TGTGCCAGCAGCTTACGCGGGTTGGGAGGAAACACCATATATTTT.

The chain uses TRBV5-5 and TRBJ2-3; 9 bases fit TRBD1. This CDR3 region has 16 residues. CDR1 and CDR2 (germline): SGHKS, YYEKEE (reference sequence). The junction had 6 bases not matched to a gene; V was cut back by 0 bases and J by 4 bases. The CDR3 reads CASSLATGGRSDTQYF. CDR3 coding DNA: TGTGCCAGCAGCTTGGCCACAGGGGGCAGATCAGATACGCAGTATTTT.

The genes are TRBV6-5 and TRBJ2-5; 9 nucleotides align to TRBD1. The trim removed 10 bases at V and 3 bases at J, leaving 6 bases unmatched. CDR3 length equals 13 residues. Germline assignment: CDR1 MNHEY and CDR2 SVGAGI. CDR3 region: CATRTGDEETQYF. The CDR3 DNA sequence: TGTGCCACCAGGACAGGGGATGAAGAGACCCAGTACTTC.

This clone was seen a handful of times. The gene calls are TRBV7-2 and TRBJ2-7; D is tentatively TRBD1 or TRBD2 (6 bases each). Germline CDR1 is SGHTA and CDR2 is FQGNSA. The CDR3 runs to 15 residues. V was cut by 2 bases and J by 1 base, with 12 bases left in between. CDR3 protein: CASSLRGPASYEQYF. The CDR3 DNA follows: TGTGCCAGCAGCTTACGGGGGCCCGCTTCCTACGAGCAGTACTTC.

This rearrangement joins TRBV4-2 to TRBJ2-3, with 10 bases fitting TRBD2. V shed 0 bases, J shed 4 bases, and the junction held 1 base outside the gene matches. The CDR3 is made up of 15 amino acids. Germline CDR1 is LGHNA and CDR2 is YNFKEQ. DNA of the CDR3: TGTGCCAGCAGCCAAGAAAGCGGGGGGGCAGATACGCAGTATTTT. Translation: CASSQESGGADTQYF.

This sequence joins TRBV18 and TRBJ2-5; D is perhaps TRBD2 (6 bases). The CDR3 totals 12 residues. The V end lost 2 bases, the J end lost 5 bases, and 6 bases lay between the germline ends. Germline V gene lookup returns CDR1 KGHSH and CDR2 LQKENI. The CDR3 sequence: CASSPGRETQYF. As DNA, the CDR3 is TGTGCCAGCTCACCAGGGAGGGAGACCCAGTACTTC. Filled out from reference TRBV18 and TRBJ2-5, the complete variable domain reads NAGVMQNPRHLVRRRGQEARLRCSPMKGHSHVYWYRQLPEEGLKFMVYLQKENIIDESGMPKERFSAEFPKEGPSILRIQQVVRGDSAAYFCASSPGRETQYFGPGTRLLVL.

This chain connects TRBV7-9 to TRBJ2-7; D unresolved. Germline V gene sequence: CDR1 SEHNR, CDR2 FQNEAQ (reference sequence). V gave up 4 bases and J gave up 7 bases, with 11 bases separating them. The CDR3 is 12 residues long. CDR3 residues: CASSSDSLEQYF. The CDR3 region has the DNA TGTGCCAGCAGCTCCGACTCGCTGGAGCAGTACTTC.

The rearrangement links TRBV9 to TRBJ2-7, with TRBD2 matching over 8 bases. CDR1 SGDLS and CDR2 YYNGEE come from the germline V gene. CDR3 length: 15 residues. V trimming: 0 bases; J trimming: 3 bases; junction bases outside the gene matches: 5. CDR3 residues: CASSVDNSGVYEQYF. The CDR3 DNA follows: TGTGCCAGCAGCGTAGATAATAGCGGGGTCTACGAGCAGTACTTC.

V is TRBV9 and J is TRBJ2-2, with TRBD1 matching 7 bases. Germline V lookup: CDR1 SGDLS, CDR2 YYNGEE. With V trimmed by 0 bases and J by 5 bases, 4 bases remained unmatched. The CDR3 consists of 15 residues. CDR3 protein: CASSVEQGRTGELFF. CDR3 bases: TGTGCCAGCAGCGTAGAACAGGGGCGGACCGGGGAGCTGTTTTTT.

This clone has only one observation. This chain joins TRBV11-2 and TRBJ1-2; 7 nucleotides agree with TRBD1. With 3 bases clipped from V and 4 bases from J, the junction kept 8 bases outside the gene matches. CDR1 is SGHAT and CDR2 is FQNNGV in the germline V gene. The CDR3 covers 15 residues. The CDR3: CASSLEPGQIYGYTF. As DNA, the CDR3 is TGTGCCAGCAGCTTGGAACCGGGACAGATCTATGGCTACACCTTC.

The DNA of the CDR3 is TGTGCCATCAGTGAGAGGCAGGGACGCTACAATGAGCAGTTCTTC. It translates to CAISERQGRYNEQFF. J is TRBJ2-1 and V is TRBV10-3; D might be TRBD1 or TRBD2, each matching 5 bases. The length of the CDR3 is 15 residues. V was shortened by 2 bases and J by 3 bases, with 11 bases between the two germline ends. The germline V gene encodes CDR1 ENHRY and CDR2 SYGVKD.

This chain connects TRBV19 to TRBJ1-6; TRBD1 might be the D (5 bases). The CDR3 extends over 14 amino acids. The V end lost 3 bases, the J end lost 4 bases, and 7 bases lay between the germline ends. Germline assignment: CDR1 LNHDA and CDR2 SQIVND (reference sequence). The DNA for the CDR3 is TGTGCCAGTAGTATGCGGGGGTATAATTCACCCCTCCACTTT. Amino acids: CASSMRGYNSPLHF.

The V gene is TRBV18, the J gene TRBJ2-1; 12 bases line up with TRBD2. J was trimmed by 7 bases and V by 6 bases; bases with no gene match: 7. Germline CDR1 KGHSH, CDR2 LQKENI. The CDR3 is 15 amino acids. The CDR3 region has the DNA TGTGCCAGCTCCCCTTCCGGGACTAGCGGGAATGAGCAGTTCTTC. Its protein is CASSPSGTSGNEQFF.

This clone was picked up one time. In nucleotides, the CDR3 is TGTGCCAGCAGTGTCTCAGGGTGGAATTCACCCCTCCACTTT. This sequence encodes CASSVSGWNSPLHF. The chain is built from TRBV2 and TRBJ1-6; D may be TRBD1 (5 bases). Germline loops: CDR1 SNHLY, CDR2 FYNNEI. The V end was cut by 4 bases, the J end by 7 bases, with 11 bases between. This CDR3 is built from 14 residues.

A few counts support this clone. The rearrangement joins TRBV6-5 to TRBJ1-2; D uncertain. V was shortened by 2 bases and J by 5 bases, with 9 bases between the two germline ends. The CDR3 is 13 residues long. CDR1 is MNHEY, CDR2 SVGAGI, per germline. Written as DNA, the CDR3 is TGTGCCAGCAGTTACGGCGCCCTTTATGGCTACACCTTC. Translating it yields CASSYGALYGYTF.

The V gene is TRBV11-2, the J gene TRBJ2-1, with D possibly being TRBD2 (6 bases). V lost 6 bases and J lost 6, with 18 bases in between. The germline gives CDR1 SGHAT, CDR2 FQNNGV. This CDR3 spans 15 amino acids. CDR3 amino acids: CASRRPGLRSNEQFF. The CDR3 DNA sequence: TGTGCCAGCAGAAGACCCGGACTACGGAGCAATGAGCAGTTCTTC.

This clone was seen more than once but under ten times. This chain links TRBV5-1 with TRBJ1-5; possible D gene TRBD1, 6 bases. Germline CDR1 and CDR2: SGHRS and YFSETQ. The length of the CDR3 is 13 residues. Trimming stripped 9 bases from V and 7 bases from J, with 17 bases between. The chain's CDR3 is CATAQGPGQPQHF. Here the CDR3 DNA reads TGCGCCACCGCTCAGGGGCCAGGACAGCCCCAGCATTTT.

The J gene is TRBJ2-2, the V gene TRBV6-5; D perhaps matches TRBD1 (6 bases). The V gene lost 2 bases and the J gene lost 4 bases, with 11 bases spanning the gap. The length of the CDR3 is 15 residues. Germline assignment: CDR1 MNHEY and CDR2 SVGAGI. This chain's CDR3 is CASSYDGTPTGELFF. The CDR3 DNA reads TGTGCCAGCAGTTACGACGGGACACCCACCGGGGAGCTGTTTTTT.

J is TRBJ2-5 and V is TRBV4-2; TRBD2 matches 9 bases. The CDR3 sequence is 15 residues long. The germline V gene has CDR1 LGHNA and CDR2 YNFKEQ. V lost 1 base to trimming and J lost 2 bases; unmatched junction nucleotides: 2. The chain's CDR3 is CASSQGRGGQETQYF. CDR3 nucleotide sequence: TGTGCCAGCAGCCAAGGGCGGGGGGGACAAGAGACCCAGTACTTC.

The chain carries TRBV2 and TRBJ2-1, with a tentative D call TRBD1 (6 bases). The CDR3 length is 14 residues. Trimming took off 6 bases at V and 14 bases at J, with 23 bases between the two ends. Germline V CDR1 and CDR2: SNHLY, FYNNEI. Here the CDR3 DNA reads TGTGCCAGCAGAGCAGGTTTGGTGTCAGGGGCTGAGTTCTTC. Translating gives CASRAGLVSGAEFF.

This CDR3 reads CASSVEAGGYYGYTF. In DNA form, the CDR3 reads TGTGCCAGCAGCGTAGAGGCAGGGGGTTACTATGGCTACACCTTC. The chain recombines TRBV9 with TRBJ1-2; 7 positions agree with TRBD1. This CDR3 region has 15 residues. V shed 0 bases and J 3 bases; nucleotides not matched to a gene: 5. Per germline, CDR1 SGDLS and CDR2 YYNGEE.

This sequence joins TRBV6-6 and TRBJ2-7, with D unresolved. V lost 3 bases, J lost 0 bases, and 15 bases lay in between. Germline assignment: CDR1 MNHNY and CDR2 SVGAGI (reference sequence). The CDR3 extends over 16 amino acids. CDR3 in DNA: TGTGCCAGCAGTTATGGCCCAGGCACACTCTCCTACGAGCAGTACTTC. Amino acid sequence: CASSYGPGTLSYEQYF.

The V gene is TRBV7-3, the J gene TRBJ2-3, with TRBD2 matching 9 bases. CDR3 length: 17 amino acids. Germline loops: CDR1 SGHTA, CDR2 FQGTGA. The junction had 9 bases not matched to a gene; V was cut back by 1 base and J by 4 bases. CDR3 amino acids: CASSLNPVVAGADTQYF. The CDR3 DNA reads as TGTGCCAGCAGCTTAAACCCCGTGGTAGCGGGGGCAGATACGCAGTATTTT.